These 26 T cell receptor beta chains came from one sample sequenced in a study of T cells in Graves' hyperthyroidism and ophthalmopathy. The CDR3 regions of TCR beta were amplified from RNA transcripts. The HTBI primer set drove a first-round RT-PCR of the TCR CDR3. Via MiXCR, TCRdb re-called the multiplex PCR reads, giving one row per CDR3 protein. The repertoire includes a few hundred thousand distinct CDR3 sequences, 16% of them detected once, and roughly 3% sits in the top ten. The sample comprised blood. Receptors were obtained from a woman aged 40 to 50 with Graves' ophthalmopathy.

This clonotype was found many times. The chain carries TRBV5-1 and TRBJ2-7; perhaps TRBD1 as D (5 bases). The CDR3 extends over 11 amino acids. Trimming took 4 bases from V and 6 from J, leaving 8 bases between them. Germline-derived CDR1 and CDR2 are SGHRS and YFSETQ. CDR3 sequence: CASSAQGEQYF. The CDR3, as DNA: TGCGCCAGCAGCGCGCAGGGCGAGCAGTACTTC.

This clonotype came up many times. This chain uses TRBV11-1 with TRBJ2-5, with TRBD1 as a possible D gene (6 bases). This CDR3 is 16 amino acids long. Germline assignment: CDR1 SGHAT and CDR2 FQDESV (reference sequence). V was shortened by 5 bases and J by 5 bases, with 21 bases between the two germline ends. The CDR3 DNA reads TGTGCCAGCAGCCCAGGGACATCCAGGAGGTGGGAGACCCAGTACTTC. It is translated as CASSPGTSRRWETQYF.

The CDR3 DNA is TGTGCCAGCAGCCCCCAGGGTAAGGCAACAGATACGCAGTATTTT. Translating it yields CASSPQGKATDTQYF. This chain connects TRBV6-2 or TRBV6-3 to TRBJ2-3; D is possibly TRBD1 (5 bases). V lost 6 bases and J 3 bases, leaving 16 bases between the germline ends. This CDR3 spans 15 amino acids. Germline CDR1 is MNHEY and CDR2 is SVGEGT.

In this sample, this clonotype turned up many times. The gene calls are TRBV30 and TRBJ2-2; D is uncertain. Germline lookup yields CDR1 GTSNPN and CDR2 SVGIG (reference sequence). CDR3 length equals 14 residues. V shed 6 bases and J shed 2 bases, with 13 bases lying between them. CDR3 residues: CACSLGPNTGELFF. CDR3 nucleotide sequence: TGTGCCTGCTCACTCGGGCCTAACACCGGGGAGCTGTTTTTT. The full variable domain, in which reference TRBV30 and TRBJ2-2 provide the parts outside the CDR3, is SQTIHQWPATLVQPVGSPLSLECTVEGTSNPNLYWYRQAAGRGLQLLFYSVGIGQISSEVPQNLSASRPQDRQFILSSKKLLLSDSGFYLCACSLGPNTGELFFGEGSRLTVL.

This clonotype was seen at least ten times. The CDR3 DNA follows: TGTGCCAGCAGCCGCGAACGGACTAGCGGGGGAGCCGGCACAGTCCCAGATACGCAGTATTTT. Its protein product is CASSRERTSGGAGTVPDTQYF. This chain joins TRBV3-1 and TRBJ2-3; TRBD2 aligns across 13 bases. The J segment lost 4 bases and the V segment lost 4 bases, leaving 20 bases of the junction unmatched. This CDR3 is built from 21 residues. The V gene's germline CDR1 is LGHDT and CDR2 YNNKEL (reference sequence).

This clonotype was seen repeatedly, ten times or more. The rearrangement joins TRBV7-8 to TRBJ2-7, with 11 bases matching TRBD1. Germline CDR1 is SGHVS and CDR2 is FQNEAQ. Trimming cost V 3 bases and J 7 bases; bases outside gene matches: 8. This CDR3 has 15 residues. The CDR3 protein is CASSLSRDRGKEQYF. CDR3 sequence (DNA): TGTGCCAGCAGCTTGTCCCGGGACAGGGGGAAGGAGCAGTACTTC.

This clonotype showed up many times. The rearrangement joins TRBV12-3 or TRBV12-4 to TRBJ2-7, with TRBD1 identical over 11 bases. The V segment lost 4 bases and the J segment 2 bases; nucleotides outside the gene matches: 4. This CDR3 comprises 15 residues. The CDR3 nucleotides are TGTGCCAGCAGTTGGGGGACAGGGGGAACCTACGAGCAGTACTTC. This codes for CASSWGTGGTYEQYF.

As regards this clonotype: A much larger clone differs by one base, so this may be a read error. This chain connects TRBV5-6 to TRBJ1-4; 9 bases map to TRBD1. J gave up 10 bases and V 5 bases, and 9 bases lay outside the gene matches. This CDR3 has 14 residues. CDR1 is SGHDT, CDR2 YYEEEE, per germline. CDR3 bases: TGTGCCAGCAGAGCGGGACAGGGAGGTGGAAAACTGTTTTTT. Its translation is CASRAGQGGGKLFF.

This clonotype was found many times. J is TRBJ2-3 and V is TRBV20-1; 8 nucleotides agree with TRBD1. The CDR3 consists of 19 residues. V lost 4 bases and J lost 4; bases outside the gene matches: 22. Germline V lookup: CDR1 DFQATT, CDR2 SNEGSKA (reference sequence). The CDR3 bases are TGCAGTGCTACCGGACAGGGAAGTCAATATGAGGCCCTACCAGATACGCAGTATTTT. Its translation is CSATGQGSQYEALPDTQYF.

This clonotype was counted many times. The chain is built from TRBV6-1 and TRBJ1-6, with D hard to call. The CDR3 length is 12 residues. Germline CDR1 is MNHNS and CDR2 is SASEGT. The V and J ends lost 5 bases and 8 bases respectively, with 7 bases between them. As DNA, the CDR3 is TGTGCCAGCAGTAATACCTATTCACCCCTCCACTTT. Its protein is CASSNTYSPLHF.

This clonotype was observed at least ten times. The chain links TRBV30 to TRBJ2-6; D not certain. This CDR3 region has 14 residues. V lost 5 bases and J 4 bases, leaving 12 bases between the germline ends. Germline CDR1 GTSNPN, CDR2 SVGIG (reference sequence). CDR3 region: CAWLDWSGANVLTF. The CDR3 nucleotides read TGTGCCTGGTTGGATTGGTCGGGGGCCAACGTCCTGACTTTC. The full variable domain, rest sourced from reference TRBV30 and TRBJ2-6, is SQTIHQWPATLVQPVGSPLSLECTVEGTSNPNLYWYRQAAGRGLQLLFYSVGIGQISSEVPQNLSASRPQDRQFILSSKKLLLSDSGFYLCAWLDWSGANVLTFGAGSRLTVL.

The chain has TRBV6-1 and TRBJ1-6, with D unclear. The CDR3 consists of 14 residues. Germline V gives CDR1 MNHNS, CDR2 SASEGT. Trimming removed 6 bases at V and 7 bases at J, with 13 bases between. CDR3 loop: CASSNPPGNSPLHF. The CDR3 coding sequence is TGTGCCAGCAGCAATCCCCCGGGGAATTCACCCCTCCACTTT.

This clonotype was detected ten times or more. The chain combines TRBV18 with TRBJ2-5, with 9 bases identical to TRBD1. V shed 4 bases and J 5 bases; nucleotides not matched to a gene: 5. There are 14 residues in the CDR3. Germline CDR1 KGHSH, CDR2 LQKENI. As DNA, the CDR3 is TGTGCCAGCTCACGGCACAGGGGGCTGGAGACCCAGTACTTC. Residues: CASSRHRGLETQYF.

In this sample, this clonotype turned up many times. This chain links TRBV7-2 with TRBJ2-7; perhaps TRBD2 as D (6 bases). Between the trimmed V and J ends, which lost 3 bases and 5 bases, there was a span of 17 bases. This CDR3 contains 15 residues. Germline V gene sequence: CDR1 SGHTA, CDR2 FQGNSA. CDR3 in DNA: TGTGCCAGCAGCTTGGGATTGGAGGGGTTTGACGAGCAGTACTTC. As protein: CASSLGLEGFDEQYF. Complete variable domain (other parts from reference TRBV7-2 and TRBJ2-7): GAGVSQSPSNKVTEKGKDVELRCDPISGHTALYWYRQSLGQGLEFLIYFQGNSAPDKSGLPSDRFSAERTGGSVSTLTIQRTQQEDSAVYLCASSLGLEGFDEQYFGPGTRLTVT.

In its sample, this clonotype was seen many times. The chain joins TRBV18 to TRBJ2-7, with 9 bases that match TRBD2. Germline CDR1 reads KGHSH; CDR2 reads LQKENI. J lost 5 bases, V lost 2 bases, and 13 bases had no gene match. There are 17 residues in the CDR3. Here the CDR3 reads CASSPNVISGSFHEQYF. CDR3 sequence (DNA): TGTGCCAGCTCACCAAACGTTATTAGCGGGAGTTTTCACGAGCAGTACTTC.

This clonotype was counted between two and nine times. The gene calls are TRBV27 and TRBJ1-6; D remains unclear. CDR3 length: 13 residues. V was clipped by 8 bases and J by 8 bases, with 13 bases between them. Germline V CDR1 and CDR2: MNHEY, SMNVEV (reference sequence). CDR3 region: CASGPVRDSPLHF. CDR3 DNA sequence: TGTGCCAGCGGTCCGGTCCGGGATTCACCCCTCCACTTT.

This clonotype came up a few times. The J gene is TRBJ1-6, the V gene TRBV19; tentatively, D is TRBD1 (6 bases). Trimming took off 4 bases at V and 5 bases at J, with 12 bases between the two ends. CDR3 length: 15 residues. Germline V gene lookup returns CDR1 LNHDA and CDR2 SQIVND (reference sequence). The CDR3 reads CASSSEGHHNSPLHF. CDR3 nucleotide sequence: TGTGCCAGTAGTAGCGAGGGACACCATAATTCACCCCTCCACTTT.

This clonotype was counted ten times or more. The chain employs TRBV4-1 and TRBJ2-1, with no clear D. The V gene's germline CDR1 is MGHRA and CDR2 YSYEKL. V was trimmed by 4 bases and J by 3 bases, leaving 10 bases between them. The CDR3 extends over 14 amino acids. This CDR3 is CASSLDRDYNEQFF. The DNA for the CDR3 is TGCGCCAGCAGCCTCGATCGCGACTACAATGAGCAGTTCTTC.

The chain is built from TRBV6-1 and TRBJ1-5; D uncertain. There are 14 residues in the CDR3. V shed 6 bases and J shed 3 bases, with 12 bases lying between them. CDR1 and CDR2 from the germline V gene are MNHNS and SASEGT. CDR3 residues: CASSKTPFNQPQHF. As DNA, the CDR3 is TGTGCCAGCAGCAAAACACCGTTCAATCAGCCCCAGCATTTT.

The chain uses TRBV20-1 and TRBJ1-1; no definite D call. Trimming took off 7 bases at V and 5 bases at J, with 14 bases between the two ends. Germline V lookup: CDR1 DFQATT, CDR2 SNEGSKA (reference sequence). CDR3 length: 12 residues. The CDR3: CSGSWGSTEAFF. CDR3 bases: TGCAGTGGTTCCTGGGGTTCGACTGAAGCTTTCTTT.

V is TRBV7-9 and J is TRBJ2-6; D is undetermined. Trimming cost V 1 base and J 0 bases, with 13 bases left between them. Germline CDR1 reads SEHNR; CDR2 reads FQNEAQ (reference sequence). The length of the CDR3 is 18 residues. CDR3: CASSLEPAEISGANVLTF. CDR3 in DNA: TGTGCCAGCAGCTTAGAACCAGCTGAGATCTCTGGGGCCAACGTCCTGACTTTC. Using reference TRBV7-9 and TRBJ2-6 for the parts outside the CDR3, the full variable domain is DTGVSQNPRHKITKRGQNVTFRCDPISEHNRLYWYRQTLGQGPEFLTYFQNEAQLEKSRLLSDRFSAERPKGSFSTLEIQRTEQGDSAMYLCASSLEPAEISGANVLTFGAGSRLTVL.

This clonotype was detected ten times or more. The rearrangement uses TRBV6-1 and TRBJ2-3, with D perhaps assigned TRBD1 or TRBD2 (5 bases each). V was clipped by 3 bases and J by 5 bases, with 15 bases between them. There are 15 residues in the CDR3. The germline CDR1 and CDR2 sequences are MNHNS and SASEGT. CDR3 amino acids: CASSEGVRPRDTQYF. The CDR3 coding sequence is TGTGCCAGCAGTGAGGGGGTCCGACCTCGAGATACGCAGTATTTT.

This clonotype was detected only a few times. This rearrangement joins TRBV6-2 or TRBV6-3 to TRBJ1-2, with 7 bases identical to TRBD1. J lost 8 bases, V lost 6 bases, and 9 bases had no gene match. The CDR3 runs 13 residues. The germline CDR1 and CDR2 sequences are MNHEY and SVGEGT. In DNA, the CDR3 is TGTGCCAGCAGACTGACGACAGGGAAAGGCTACACCTTC. This translates into CASRLTTGKGYTF.

There are many counts of this clonotype. The chain employs TRBV11-2 and TRBJ2-5; D gene ambiguous. The CDR3 sequence is 13 residues long. CDR1 SGHAT and CDR2 FQNNGV come from the germline V gene. V lost 0 bases and J lost 7, with 9 bases in between. The DNA of the CDR3 is TGTGCCAGCAGCTTAGACAGCCTGGGGACCCAGTACTTC. This translates into CASSLDSLGTQYF.

This sequence joins TRBV4-2 and TRBJ2-1, with 11 bases identical to TRBD2. Germline V gene sequence: CDR1 LGHNA, CDR2 YNFKEQ. Trimming took 0 bases from V and 2 from J; bases not matched to a gene: 3. This CDR3 is 17 amino acids long. CDR3 protein: CASSQDYSGGAYNEQFF. CDR3 DNA sequence: TGTGCCAGCAGCCAAGATTATAGCGGGGGGGCCTACAATGAGCAGTTCTTC.

Here the CDR3 reads CASSPPRGEETQYF. The CDR3, as DNA: TGCGCCAGCAGCCCGCCCCGAGGGGAAGAGACCCAGTACTTC. The gene calls are TRBV4-1 and TRBJ2-5; D possibly matches TRBD1 or TRBD2 (5 bases each). The V gene's germline CDR1 is MGHRA and CDR2 YSYEKL. The CDR3 is made up of 14 amino acids. The V end was cut by 4 bases, the J end by 3 bases, with 12 bases between.